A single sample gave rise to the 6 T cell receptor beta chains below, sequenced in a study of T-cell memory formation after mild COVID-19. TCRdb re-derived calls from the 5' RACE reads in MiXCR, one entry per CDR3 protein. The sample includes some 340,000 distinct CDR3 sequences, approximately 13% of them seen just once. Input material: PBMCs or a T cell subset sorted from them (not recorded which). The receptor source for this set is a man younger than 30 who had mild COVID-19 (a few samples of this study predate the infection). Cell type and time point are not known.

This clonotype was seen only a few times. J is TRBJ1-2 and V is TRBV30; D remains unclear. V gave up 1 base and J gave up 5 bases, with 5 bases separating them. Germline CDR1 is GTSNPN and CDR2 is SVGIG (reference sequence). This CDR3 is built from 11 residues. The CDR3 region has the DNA TGTGCCTGGAGTGCGGGATATGGCTACACCTTC. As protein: CAWSAGYGYTF.

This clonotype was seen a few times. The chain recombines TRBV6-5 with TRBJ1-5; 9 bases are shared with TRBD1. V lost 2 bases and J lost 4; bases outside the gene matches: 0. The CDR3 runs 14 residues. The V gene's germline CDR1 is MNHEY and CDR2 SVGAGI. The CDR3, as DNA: TGTGCCAGCAGTTACGGGACAGGGAATCAGCCCCAGCATTTT. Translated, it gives CASSYGTGNQPQHF.

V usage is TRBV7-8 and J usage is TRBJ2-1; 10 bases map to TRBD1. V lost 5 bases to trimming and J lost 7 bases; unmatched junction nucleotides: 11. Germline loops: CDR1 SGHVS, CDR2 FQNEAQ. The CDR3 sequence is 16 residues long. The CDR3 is CASSDKPGQGMNEQFF. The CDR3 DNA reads TGTGCCAGCAGCGATAAACCGGGACAGGGGATGAATGAGCAGTTCTTC.

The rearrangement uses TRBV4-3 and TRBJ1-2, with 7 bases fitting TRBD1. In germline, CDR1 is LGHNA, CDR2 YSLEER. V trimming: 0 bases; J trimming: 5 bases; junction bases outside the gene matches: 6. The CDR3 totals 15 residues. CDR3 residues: CASSQDIGTDYGYTF. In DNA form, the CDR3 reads TGCGCCAGCAGCCAAGATATCGGGACAGATTATGGCTACACCTTC.

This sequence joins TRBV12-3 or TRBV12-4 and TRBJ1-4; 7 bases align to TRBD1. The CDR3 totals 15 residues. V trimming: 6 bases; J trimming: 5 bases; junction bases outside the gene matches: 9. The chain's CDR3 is CASSIGQAQNEKLFF. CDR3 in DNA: TGTGCCAGCAGCATCGGACAGGCACAGAATGAAAAACTGTTTTTT.

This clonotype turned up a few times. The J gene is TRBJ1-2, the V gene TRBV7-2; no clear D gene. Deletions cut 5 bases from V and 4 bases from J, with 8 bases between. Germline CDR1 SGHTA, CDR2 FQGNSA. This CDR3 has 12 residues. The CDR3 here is CASSPPGYGYTF. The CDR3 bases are TGTGCCAGCAGCCCTCCTGGCTATGGCTACACCTTC.